A single sample is the source of the 4 T cell receptor beta chains below, sequenced in a study of Graves' ophthalmopathy and Graves' hyperthyroidism (dated by TCRdb to 2017 to 2018). Sequencing was carried out with an Illumina HiSeq 2000. TCR beta CDR3 regions were amplified from RNA transcripts for repertoire sequencing. The first round of RT-PCR was done with HTBI primers and the Qiagen OneStep RT-PCR kit, and was followed by a second round of multiplex PCR, then size selection and purification. TCRdb redid the processing of the public reads, applying fastp at Q25 and MiXCR, and retained in-frame beta chains. One record per CDR3 amino acid sequence lists the most common genes and DNA. The sample table contains about 1.1 million distinct CDR3 sequences; only one count was recorded for about 36% of them. The ten top clones hold 8.5% to 14% of the sample. The sample taken for sequencing was peripheral blood or thyroid tissue (not recorded which). These receptors all stem from an adult man with Graves' hyperthyroidism.

This clonotype was recorded many times. The rearrangement joins TRBV10-3 to TRBJ1-5, with TRBD1 as a possible D gene (5 bases). Between the trimmed V and J ends, which lost 10 bases and 1 base, there was a span of 14 bases. CDR1 ENHRY and CDR2 SYGVKD come from the germline V gene. CDR3 size: 14 residues. The DNA of the CDR3 is TGTGCCACCCAACCGGCAGGGAGCAATCAGCCCCAGCATTTT. Residues: CATQPAGSNQPQHF.

The chain couples TRBV6-2 or TRBV6-3 to TRBJ2-5, with D possibly matching TRBD1 (6 bases). The V gene lost 4 bases and the J gene lost 1 base, with 7 bases spanning the gap. Germline loops: CDR1 MNHEY, CDR2 SVGEGT. The CDR3 covers 13 residues. The CDR3 region is CASSWDTQETQYF. The CDR3 DNA reads TGTGCCAGCAGTTGGGACACCCAAGAGACCCAGTACTTC.

This clonotype was recorded once. This is likely a read error, given that the CDR3 carries no conserved phenylalanine or tryptophan at its end. This chain joins TRBV5-8 and TRBJ1-4; possibly TRBD1 for D (6 bases). CDR3 length: 16 amino acids. Germline CDR1 SGHTS, CDR2 YDEGEE. CDR3 nucleotide sequence: TGCGCCAGCAGCTTGGGGCTCGGCACAGGGAATGAAAAACTGTTTCTT. Translation gives CASSLGLGTGNEKLFL.

In this sample, this clonotype turned up many times. V is TRBV10-3 and J is TRBJ1-5, with TRBD1 matching over 8 bases. Germline V gives CDR1 ENHRY, CDR2 SYGVKD. This CDR3 has 13 amino acids. Losses at the gene ends were 10 bases for V and 4 bases for J; bases not matched to a gene: 6. In DNA form, the CDR3 reads TGTGCCACGGGGGGACAGGCAAATCAGCCCCAGCATTTT. It yields the protein CATGGQANQPQHF.